Listed here is a single T cell receptor (beta chain). Looked up from germline, CDR1 is LNHNV and CDR2 is YYDKDF (reference sequence). The V gene lost 3 bases and the J gene lost 2 bases, with 20 bases spanning the gap. The CDR3 loop spans 17 amino acids. The source of the sample is a study of beta chain features in type 1 diabetes. The wider study: What patients shared with healthy donors was a similar profile of age, gender and cell yields. Examination of sorted cells across all samples involved 90 million to 120 million cells.

Isolated RNA was reverse transcribed in full, so expressed TCRB transcripts were sequenced. Repertoires were generated with immunoSEQ multiplex PCR, while TCRdb's copy carries only in-frame clones and drops some. Found here are about 150,000 clones, less than 9.5% of them singletons; the top ten hold approximately 0.69%. V gene TRBV15 combines with J gene TRBJ2-7, with D tentatively TRBD1 (5 bases). The source of this sequence is a man younger than 35 in good health. Sequencing was performed on central memory CD4+ T cells from blood. The CDR3 reads CATSSFGRGTSTYEQYF. The CDR3 bases are TGTGCCACCAGCAGCTTTGGAAGGGGAACCAGCACCTACGAGCAGTACTTC. Filled out from reference TRBV15 and TRBJ2-7, the complete variable domain reads DAMVIQNPRYQVTQFGKPVTLSCSQTLNHNVMYWYQQKSSQAPKLLFHYYDKDFNNEADTPDNFQSRRPNTSFCFLDIRSPGLGDTAMYLCATSSFGRGTSTYEQYFGPGTRLTVT.